What follows are 6 T cell receptor beta chains derived from one specimen sequenced in a study of blood T cells in healthy people across ages (dated by TCRdb to the mid-2010s). Library prep was done by 5' RACE. Data came from an Illumina HiSeq 2500. A second PCR of about 6 to 12 cycles was performed with a sample-barcoded 5' primer and a J-beta primer mix. Through fastp at Q25 and MiXCR, TCRdb rebuilt clones from the public reads, retaining in-frame beta chains. Rows merge per CDR3 protein into single entries with the most common DNA and genes. The sample table contains 650,000 to 800,000 distinct CDR3 sequences; only one count was recorded for approximately 48% of them. The top ten clones comprise roughly a fifth of the sample. Specimen: blood. These receptors were collected from a man in his sixties in good health.

The J gene is TRBJ2-7, the V gene TRBV6-6; 7 bases align to TRBD2. CDR1 and CDR2 (germline): MNHNY, SVGAGI (reference sequence). There are 14 residues in the CDR3. After removal of 2 bases from V and 3 bases from J, the junction contained 4 bases not matched to a gene. CDR3 sequence: CASSYLSGGYEQYF. The CDR3 bases are TGTGCCAGCAGTTACCTTTCGGGGGGCTACGAGCAGTACTTC.

This clonotype was picked up a small number of times. V usage is TRBV4-3 and J usage is TRBJ1-2; D is unclear. Deletions cut 1 base from V and 5 bases from J, with 23 bases between. The CDR3 consists of 18 residues. Germline loops: CDR1 LGHNA, CDR2 YSLEER. The CDR3 loop is CASSQALGNSEFRYGYTF. The CDR3 DNA is TGCGCCAGCAGCCAAGCACTTGGAAATAGCGAGTTTCGGTATGGCTACACCTTC.

V usage is TRBV30 and J usage is TRBJ2-7; weak D call: TRBD1 (6 bases). V was shortened by 0 bases and J by 0 bases, with 12 bases between the two germline ends. The germline CDR1 and CDR2 sequences are GTSNPN and SVGIG (reference sequence). The CDR3 extends over 15 amino acids. The CDR3 loop reads CAWSVEQGTSYEQYF. CDR3 bases: TGTGCCTGGAGTGTCGAACAGGGAACCTCCTACGAGCAGTACTTC.

The chain uses TRBV12-3 or TRBV12-4 and TRBJ2-5; 10 bases line up with TRBD1. V shed 3 bases, J shed 3 bases, and the junction held 4 bases outside the gene matches. The CDR3 runs 15 residues. CDR3 coding DNA: TGTGCCAGCAGTTTGGACGGGACAGGGGAAGAGACCCAGTACTTC. Encoded protein: CASSLDGTGEETQYF.

V usage is TRBV5-6 and J usage is TRBJ2-1; the match to TRBD1 covers 7 bases. The CDR3 sequence is 15 residues long. The germline CDR1 and CDR2 sequences are SGHDT and YYEEEE. With V trimmed by 4 bases and J by 0 bases, 4 bases remained unmatched. CDR3 loop: CASSEGTASYNEQFF. CDR3 in DNA: TGTGCCAGCAGCGAAGGGACAGCCTCCTACAATGAGCAGTTCTTC.

The CDR3 protein is CASGPDSRNGYTF. CDR3 sequence (DNA): TGTGCCAGCGGCCCGGACAGCAGAAATGGCTACACCTTC. J is TRBJ1-2 and V is TRBV5-8, with D possibly TRBD1 on 6 matching bases. The V end lost 7 bases, the J end lost 6 bases, and 16 bases lay between the germline ends. CDR1 and CDR2 (germline): SGHTS, YDEGEE. CDR3 length: 13 amino acids. The entire variable domain, with the rest obtained from reference TRBV5-8 and TRBJ1-2, is as follows: EAGVTQSPTHLIKTRGQQATLRCSPISGHTSVYWYQQALGLGLQFLLWYDEGEERNRGNFPPRFSGRQFPNYSSELNVNALELEDSALYLCASGPDSRNGYTFGSGTRLTVV.